Here is one TCR beta chain with its context. The ends were cut back, 6 bases at V and 6 bases at J, with 16 bases in the middle. Per germline, CDR1 MNHEY and CDR2 SMNVEV (reference sequence). The CDR3 spans 14 residues. The data derive from a study of blood T cell repertoires in COVID-19. Study-level background: Spain, Italy and the United States supplied samples that represented acute and convalescent COVID-19.

Method: immunoSEQ multiplex PCR; TCRdb's copy keeps in-frame clones and lacks some. The sample includes around 100,000 clones, roughly nine tenths of them seen just once. The chain recombines TRBV27 with TRBJ2-3; D ambiguous. The sequence derives from a man over 45 in a cohort sampled during active COVID-19. Sequencing was carried out using peripheral blood. The CDR3 sequence is CASSLRDTVDTQYF. In DNA form, the CDR3 reads TGTGCCAGCAGCCTAAGAGACACCGTGGATACGCAGTATTTT.